These 16 T cell receptor beta chains were all obtained from the same sample, sequenced in a study of T cell responses to AZD1222 COVID-19 vaccine. The data were produced by immunoSEQ multiplex PCR, yet TCRdb's version contains in-frame clones alone and is incomplete. The sample consists of over 70,000 clones, about 91% of them appearing once. Specimen: peripheral blood, collected on day 0 of MenACWY control vaccination. These receptors were obtained from an adult in good health.

This sequence joins TRBV5-1 and TRBJ1-2; no firm D call. The V end was cut by 4 bases, the J end by 8 bases, with 12 bases between. Germline values: CDR1 SGHRS, CDR2 YFSETQ. This CDR3 spans 12 amino acids. The CDR3 loop is CASSPRSDGYTF. The CDR3 coding sequence is TGCGCCAGCAGCCCCAGGAGCGACGGCTACACCTTC.

The genes are TRBV5-4 and TRBJ2-7, with TRBD1 matching over 10 bases. V shed 2 bases, J shed 6 bases, and the junction held 8 bases outside the gene matches. Germline CDR1 reads SGHNT; CDR2 reads YYREEE (reference sequence). The CDR3 spans 15 residues. CDR3 DNA: TGTGCCAGCAGCTTCCGGGACAGGGGCCCGGTCGAGCAGTACTTC. Its protein product is CASSFRDRGPVEQYF.

V usage is TRBV7-2 and J usage is TRBJ2-5, with 8 bases aligning to TRBD2. This CDR3 is built from 14 residues. Per the germline V gene, CDR1 is SGHTA and CDR2 is FQGNSA. V dropped 2 bases and J dropped 5; count of bases not matched to a gene: 4. The CDR3 coding sequence is TGTGCCAGCAGCTTAACGGGGGGGCAGGAGACCCAGTACTTC. As protein: CASSLTGGQETQYF. Full variable domain (missing parts from reference TRBV7-2 and TRBJ2-5): GAGVSQSPSNKVTEKGKDVELRCDPISGHTALYWYRQSLGQGLEFLIYFQGNSAPDKSGLPSDRFSAERTGGSVSTLTIQRTQQEDSAVYLCASSLTGGQETQYFGPGTRLLVL.

The chain combines TRBV5-4 with TRBJ1-2, with 7 bases lining up with TRBD1. V was clipped by 4 bases and J by 3 bases; unmatched bases: 9. CDR1 and CDR2 from the germline V gene are SGHNT and YYREEE (reference sequence). The CDR3 spans 15 residues. The CDR3 protein is CASSATTGTHYGYTF. As DNA, the CDR3 is TGTGCCAGCAGCGCCACGACAGGGACTCACTATGGCTACACCTTC.

A few counts support this clone. This CDR3 is also generated by other DNA sequences in the sample. The chain has TRBV6-1 and TRBJ1-1; tentatively, D is TRBD1 (6 bases). The CDR3 has 15 amino acids. V was pared by 0 bases and J by 1 base, with 9 bases between. CDR1 and CDR2 from the germline V gene are MNHNS and SASEGT. The CDR3 DNA reads as TGTGCCAGCAGTGAAGCGGGGGGGCGGAACACTGAAGCTTTCTTT. The encoded protein is CASSEAGGRNTEAFF.

The chain uses TRBV19 and TRBJ1-5; unclear D gene. V was shortened by 3 bases and J by 1 base, with 10 bases between the two germline ends. The CDR3 length is 15 residues. The V gene's germline CDR1 is LNHDA and CDR2 SQIVND (reference sequence). The CDR3 DNA follows: TGTGCCAGTAGTATGACAAGCCTCAGCAATCAGCCCCAGCATTTT. This sequence encodes CASSMTSLSNQPQHF.

The V call is TRBV7-2, the J call TRBJ2-1; D is possibly TRBD1 or TRBD2 (6 bases each). Germline V CDR1 and CDR2: SGHTA, FQGNSA. With 5 bases removed from V and 0 bases from J, the gap between germline ends came to 17 bases. The CDR3 runs to 17 residues. CDR3 coding DNA: TGTGCCAGCAGCCTGGGGGGCGGGCTGAGCTCCTACAATGAGCAGTTCTTC. It translates to CASSLGGGLSSYNEQFF.

This clone was observed once. The chain employs TRBV18 and TRBJ1-1; no definite D call. This CDR3 has 14 residues. Trimming stripped 1 base from V and 1 base from J, with 7 bases between. Germline V gene data show CDR1 as KGHSH and CDR2 as LQKENI. This chain's CDR3 is CASSPQGTNTEAFF. DNA for the CDR3: TGTGCCAGCTCACCACAGGGAACGAACACTGAAGCTTTCTTT. Based on the CDR3 plus reference TRBV18 and TRBJ1-1, the full variable domain is NAGVMQNPRHLVRRRGQEARLRCSPMKGHSHVYWYRQLPEEGLKFMVYLQKENIIDESGMPKERFSAEFPKEGPSILRIQQVVRGDSAAYFCASSPQGTNTEAFFGQGTRLTVV.

The chain joins TRBV30 to TRBJ1-2; possible D gene TRBD1, 6 bases. The germline gives CDR1 GTSNPN, CDR2 SVGIG (reference sequence). V lost 2 bases, J lost 4 bases, and 14 bases lay in between. The CDR3 has 14 amino acids. Written as DNA, the CDR3 is TGTGCCTGGAGTAGGGACGGAGGGGGCTATGGCTACACCTTC. Residues: CAWSRDGGGYGYTF.

The V gene is TRBV4-1, the J gene TRBJ1-1; 10 bases agree with TRBD1. There are 15 residues in the CDR3. Germline V gene data show CDR1 as MGHRA and CDR2 as YSYEKL. V was pared by 3 bases and J by 7 bases, with 8 bases of the junction left unmatched. This CDR3 is CASSQATGGRGEAFF. CDR3 nucleotide sequence: TGCGCCAGCAGCCAGGCGACAGGGGGCCGGGGTGAAGCTTTCTTT.

The CDR3 loop reads CARDHEQYF. CDR3 DNA sequence: TGCGCCCGGGACCACGAGCAGTACTTC. This sequence joins TRBV10-1 and TRBJ2-7; D may correspond to TRBD1 or TRBD2 (5 bases each). The V end was cut by 11 bases, the J end by 5 bases, with 7 bases between. This CDR3 spans 9 amino acids. The germline gives CDR1 WNHNN, CDR2 SYGVQD (reference sequence).

The V call is TRBV5-4, the J call TRBJ2-1; 7 nucleotides match TRBD2. Unmatched junction bases numbered 5, after V lost 0 bases and J lost 5 bases. The CDR3 loop spans 15 amino acids. Per germline, CDR1 SGHNT and CDR2 YYREEE (reference sequence). In DNA, the CDR3 is TGTGCCAGCAGCTTGGTCGCGGGGGAGAACAATGAGCAGTTCTTC. This translates into CASSLVAGENNEQFF.

This clone was found once. This chain connects TRBV9 to TRBJ1-4, with D unclear. Germline CDR1 is SGDLS and CDR2 is YYNGEE. V was cut by 0 bases and J by 5 bases, with 11 bases left in between. This CDR3 is built from 15 residues. The CDR3 DNA reads as TGTGCCAGCAGCGTAGTCAAGGGAGAGAATGAAAAACTGTTTTTT. This codes for CASSVVKGENEKLFF.

The CDR3: CASSGEGGTDTQYF. DNA of the CDR3: TGTGCCAGCAGCGGGGAAGGGGGCACAGATACGCAGTATTTT. V gene TRBV19 combines with J gene TRBJ2-3; 7 positions agree with TRBD2. Germline V gene lookup returns CDR1 LNHDA and CDR2 SQIVND (reference sequence). The trim removed 9 bases at V and 1 base at J, leaving 7 bases unmatched. The CDR3 is 14 amino acids.

The chain joins TRBV28 to TRBJ2-7; a weak D match, TRBD2 (6 bases). Trimming stripped 2 bases from V and 3 bases from J, with 23 bases between. Per germline, CDR1 MDHEN and CDR2 SYDVKM. The CDR3 loop spans 18 amino acids. The DNA of the CDR3 is TGTGCCAGCAGTTTAGCTCCGGAGGGGAACTCGGGGCACTACGAGCAGTACTTC. It is translated as CASSLAPEGNSGHYEQYF. Variable domain in full (rest from reference TRBV28 and TRBJ2-7): DVKVTQSSRYLVKRTGEKVFLECVQDMDHENMFWYRQDPGLGLRLIYFSYDVKMKEKGDIPEGYSVSREKKERFSLILESASTNQTSMYLCASSLAPEGNSGHYEQYFGPGTRLTVT.

The J gene is TRBJ1-5, the V gene TRBV3-1 (or the pseudogene TRBV3-2); D uncertain. V gave up 5 bases and J gave up 2 bases, with 10 bases separating them. CDR1 is LGHDT and CDR2 is YNNKEL in the germline V gene (reference sequence). The CDR3 totals 14 residues. The CDR3 DNA follows: TGTGCCAGCAGCGCGGGTCGAGGCAATCAGCCCCAGCATTTT. Protein: CASSAGRGNQPQHF.